Below, one T cell receptor beta chain is given with its context. This clonotype was counted many times. There is no known antigen for this receptor. No clone much larger than this one lies a single base away; base qualities are absent. These data originate in a study of regulatory T cells in long-lasting Graves disease (dated by TCRdb to the early 2020s). Background on the whole study: Newly diagnosed Graves' disease patients had taken antithyroid drugs for less than 3 months. Peripheral blood TCR sequencing and RNA sequencing compared persistent Graves' disease patients with newly diagnosed Graves' disease patients. The study took place in China and was registered as a clinical trial. A total of 35 or so samples underwent TCR sequencing: some 13 from persistent and roughly 20 from newly diagnosed Graves' disease patients. What the research found in general, with its limitations: Compared with newly diagnosed patients, patients with persistent Graves' disease had lower TCR Shannon entropy and fewer highly expanded clones, which suggests clonal expansion. The authors acknowledged the small sample size as a limitation that may reduce accuracy. Sequencing and analysis were restricted to the TCR beta chain. A larger number of public clonotypes was shared among persistent patients (about 2,700) than among newly diagnosed patients (around 970). Because the primary lesion, thyroid tissue, could not be accessed, the study looked at peripheral blood alone. Persistent disease showed preferential use of TRBV28, TRBJ1-2 and TRBJ2-5, whereas newly diagnosed disease favored TRBV20-1 and TRBJ2-1.

Per the publication, the time point label means: newly diagnosed GD, antithyroid drugs for less than 3 months. For both TCR sequencing and RNA sequencing, RNA was extracted from PBMCs using TRIzol. The diagnosis of Graves' disease followed American Thyroid Association guidelines. Recruitment of patients was carried out at an endocrinology department in Xi'an, China. Each patient gave approximately 10 milliliters of peripheral blood, collected in an EDTA anticoagulant tube. PBMCs were isolated by Ficoll Paque Plus density gradient separation without further T cell sorting. An Agilent 2100 Bioanalyzer and agarose gel were used to check RNA quality, while a NanoDrop 2000 measured RNA concentration. Libraries were prepared through multiplex PCR. The sample was run on an Illumina HiSeq 4000. To build TCR beta libraries, CDR3 regions were amplified by Arm-PCR using iRepertoire HTBI primers. Gel purification was performed on PCR products prior to sequencing. The original methods were these. Across samples, 60 to 70 TRBV and 13 to 15 TRBJ segments were identified and used for gene usage analysis of CDR3 amino acid clonotypes. COPE and FqMerger were used to merge filtered high-quality paired reads into contigs. BLAST was used to align contigs to IMGT TRBV, TRBD and TRBJ reference genes, and CDR3 was defined according to IMGT. Clonotypes above 0.1% frequency were classified as highly expanded clones. Repertoire diversity was measured by Shannon entropy, and V-J evenness by the Gini coefficient. A clonotype found in more than one individual was treated as public. TCRdb handled the public reads itself, with Q25 trimming in fastp and clone calling in MiXCR, and kept productive beta chains. For every CDR3 protein sequence, its rows merge into one entry that carries the most common genes and DNA. These V and J calls are TCRdb output, not the study's own analysis. The sample has 250,000 to 300,000 distinct CDR3 sequences on record, about 18% of them singletons. The ten most abundant clones make up about 15% of the sample.

Sequences DFQATT (CDR1) and SNEGSKA (CDR2) are obtained from the germline V gene (reference sequence). V drops 4 bases and J drops 3 bases, leaving 6 bases in between. The CDR3 covers 11 residues, taking in both the cysteine and the phenylalanine. Here the CDR3 DNA is all that survives: 33 bases in frame from base 1. The same specimen was also included in a second study, on T cells in Graves' hyperthyroidism and ophthalmopathy. As that second paper reports: Stable Graves' hyperthyroidism was defined as the absence of progression to ophthalmopathy over 18 months of follow-up. The hyperthyroidism patients were between 18 and 65 years old and newly diagnosed, with a disease duration of less than 2 months. Patients with uncontrolled infections, other autoimmune diseases, pregnancy or lactation were excluded. Diagnoses relied on clinical symptoms, serum thyroxine and TRAb, thyroid ultrasound and orbital computed tomography. A first-round RT-PCR of the TCR CDR3 used the HTBI primer set with the Qiagen OneStep RT-PCR kit. Blood samples also contained most of the expanded thyroid clonotypes (frequency above 0.001), which suggests that blood repertoires may reflect thyroid immune responses. A 13 V-J signature model separated ophthalmopathy from stable hyperthyroidism, with 87.88% sensitivity and 81.08% specificity in cross-validation and 80%/75% in testing. In validation, the model predicted progression to ophthalmopathy with about 71% sensitivity and around 72% specificity, a median of about 6.7 months before onset. To identify distinguishing TCR V-J signatures, a discovery cohort of around 98 patients was used, comprising 43 with Graves' ophthalmopathy and some 60 with stable Graves' hyperthyroidism. An independent validation cohort of around 19 hyperthyroidism patients and 17 patients who later progressed to ophthalmopathy tested prospective prediction of ophthalmopathy. The approximately 90 discovery patients were divided at random into training and test sets in a 7:3 ratio. In roughly six Graves' hyperthyroidism patients, the study also compared T-cell repertoires from thyroid tissue with T-cell repertoires from blood. Following sampling, methimazole starting at 30 mg daily was given to hyperthyroidism patients, and high-dose intravenous methylprednisolone was given to ophthalmopathy patients. Libraries were constructed in a second round of multiplex PCR, after which size selection and purification were performed. Sequencing of the libraries was done on an Illumina HiSeq2000 using paired-end 100 bp reads. SOAPnuke was used to process the raw data, with reads discarded if the reads contained adapters or uncalled bases, had a mean Phred below 15, or lacked an exact constant-primer or identifier match. High-quality paired reads were merged with COPE v1.2.5, and unique nucleotide sequences were defined as clonotypes. MiTCR v1.1 was used to align the clonotypes against IMGT TRBV, TRBD and TRBJ reference segments. The analysis was restricted to V-J combinations with a frequency above 0.0001, which together covered roughly 99% of the repertoires. A TCS score was defined as the ratio between F50 (clonal expansion) and ExV (chaos), using BLOSUM62-based TCRdist between CDR3 peptides within each V-J. Welch's t-statistics and random forest reduced around 550 V-J features to 10 to 15, which were used in a naive Bayes classifier (R e1071). No statistical method was used to set the sample size in advance, and investigators knew the group allocation. TCR Vbeta CDR3 sequencing of 120 to 150 peripheral blood samples (around 45 ophthalmopathy, 75 hyperthyroidism and roughly 17 progressor patients) is reported in the paper.

The TCR was taken from a young woman with Graves disease. Donor details come from another sample of the same person, matched by shared clones. This receptor chain uses TRBV20-1 and TRBJ2-5; the D gene cannot be resolved reliably. This specimen consisted of peripheral blood mononuclear cells (PBMCs), obtained at new diagnosis, from a patient treated with antithyroid drugs. In nucleotides, the sequence is TGCAGTGCTAACTCAAAAGAGACCCAGTACTTC. Translated, this is CSANSKETQYF.